The table lists the clone carrying this T cell receptor (beta chain) with many counts. Its specificity is unknown. Noted time point: newly diagnosed GD, antithyroid drugs for less than 3 months. Isolated PBMC RNA provided the starting material for the TCR library. Germline V gene lookup returns CDR1 MDHEN and CDR2 SYDVKM. With 6 bases clipped from V and 5 bases from J, the junction kept 7 bases outside the gene matches. This CDR3 contains 15 residues. Researchers made TCR beta libraries by using iRepertoire HTBI primers and running Arm-PCR on CDR3 regions. TCRdb recomputed calls from the multiplex PCR reads with MiXCR, one row per CDR3 protein. The sample lists a few hundred thousand distinct CDR3 sequences; about 14% were seen once. This record belongs to a study of regulatory T cells in long-lasting Graves disease. Study-wide results and limits: TRBV28, TRBJ1-2 and TRBJ2-5 were segments that persistent disease favored.

The same sample was also used in a study of T cells in Graves' hyperthyroidism and ophthalmopathy. That paper adds: Model predictions of ophthalmopathy came a median approximately 6 months before onset.

This chain links TRBV28 with TRBJ2-1; 10 positions agree with TRBD1. The source material was peripheral blood mononuclear cells (PBMCs), sampled at new diagnosis, from a patient treated with antithyroid drugs. The receptor was derived from a woman aged 45-59 years with Graves disease. The CDR3 region has the DNA TGTGCCAGCAGCCCGTGGGACAGGGGCCACAATGAGCAGTTCTTC. It is translated as CASSPWDRGHNEQFF.